This T cell receptor beta chain appears in the sequencing data of a study of cytomegalovirus exposure and HLA in healthy donors. Overall study results and limits: Later analysis indicated greater clonal expansion among HLA-associated TCR beta chains than among equally common other chains.

PCR involved 60 Vbeta and 13 Jbeta primers. Libraries were prepared by immunoSEQ multiplex PCR; TCRdb keeps only in-frame clonotypes and omits some of them. The data contain 90,000 to 110,000 clones, over 70% of them seen just once; the ten biggest clones take up about 5.3%. Comment on this clone: Its specificity is unknown.

CDR3 length: 15 residues. Germline values: CDR1 SEHNR, CDR2 FQNEAQ (reference sequence). The ends lost 7 bases at V and 5 bases at J; junction bases unmatched: 14. Source material: PBMCs. This rearrangement joins TRBV7-9 to TRBJ2-7; 7 positions match TRBD1. The TCR was taken from a male donor in good health and CMV-seronegative. The CDR3 protein is CASTRGQTPGDEQYF. The DNA of the CDR3 is TGTGCCAGCACCCGGGGACAGACGCCTGGGGACGAGCAGTACTTC.